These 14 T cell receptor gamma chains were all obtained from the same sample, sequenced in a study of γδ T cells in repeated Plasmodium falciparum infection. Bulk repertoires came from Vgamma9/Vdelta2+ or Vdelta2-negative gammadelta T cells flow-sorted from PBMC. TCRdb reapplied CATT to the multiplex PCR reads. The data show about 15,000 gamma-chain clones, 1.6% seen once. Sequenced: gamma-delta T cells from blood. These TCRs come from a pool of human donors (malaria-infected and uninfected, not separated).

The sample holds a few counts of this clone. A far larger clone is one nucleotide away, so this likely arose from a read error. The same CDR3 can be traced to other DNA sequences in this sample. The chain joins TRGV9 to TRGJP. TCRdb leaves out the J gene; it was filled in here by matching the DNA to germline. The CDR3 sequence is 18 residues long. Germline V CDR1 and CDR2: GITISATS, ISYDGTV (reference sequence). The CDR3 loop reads CALWDLPGGELGKKIKVF. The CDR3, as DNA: TGCGCCTTGTGGGACCTACCTGGGGGGGAGTTGGGCAAAAAAATCAAGGTATTT.

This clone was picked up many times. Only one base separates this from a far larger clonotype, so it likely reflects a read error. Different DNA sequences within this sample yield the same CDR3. In nucleotides, the CDR3 is TGTGCCCTGTGGGAGGCTCATCCTAATTATTATAAGAAACTCTTT. It is translated as CALWEAHPNYYKKLF. The chain carries TRGV9 and TRGJ1 or TRGJ2. Germline matching of the DNA provided the J gene here, since TCRdb leaves it blank. Germline CDR1 reads GITISATS; CDR2 reads ISYDGTV (reference sequence). CDR3 length: 15 residues.

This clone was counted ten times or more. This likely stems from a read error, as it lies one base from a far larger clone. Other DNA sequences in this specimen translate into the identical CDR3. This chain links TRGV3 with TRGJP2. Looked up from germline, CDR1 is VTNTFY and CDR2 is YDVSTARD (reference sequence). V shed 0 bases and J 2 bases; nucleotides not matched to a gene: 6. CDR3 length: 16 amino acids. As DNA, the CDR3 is TGTGCCACCTGGGACAGGCACAGGAGTAGTGATTGGATCAAGACGTTT. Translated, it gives CATWDRHRSSDWIKTF.

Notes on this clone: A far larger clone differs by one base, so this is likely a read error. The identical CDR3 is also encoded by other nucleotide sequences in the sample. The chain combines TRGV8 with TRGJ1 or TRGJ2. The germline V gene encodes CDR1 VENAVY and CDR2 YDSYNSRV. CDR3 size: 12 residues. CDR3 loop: CATWPQRYKKLF. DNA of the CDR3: TGTGCTACCTGGCCTCAGCGGTATAAGAAACTCTTT.

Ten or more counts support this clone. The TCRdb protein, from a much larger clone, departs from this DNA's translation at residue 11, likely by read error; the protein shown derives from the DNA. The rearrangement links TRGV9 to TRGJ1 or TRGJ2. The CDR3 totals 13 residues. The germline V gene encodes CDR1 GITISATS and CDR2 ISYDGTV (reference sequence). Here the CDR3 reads CALWEVLGYKRLF. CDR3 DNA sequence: TGTGCCTTGTGGGAGGTGCTGGGGTATAAGAGACTCTTT.

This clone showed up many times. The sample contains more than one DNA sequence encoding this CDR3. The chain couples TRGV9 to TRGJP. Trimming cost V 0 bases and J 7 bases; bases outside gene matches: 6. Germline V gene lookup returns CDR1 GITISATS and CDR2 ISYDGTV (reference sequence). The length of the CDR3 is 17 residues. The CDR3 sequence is CALWEVLSELGKKIKVF. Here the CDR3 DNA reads TGTGCCTTGTGGGAGGTGCTCAGTGAGTTGGGCAAAAAAATCAAGGTATTT.

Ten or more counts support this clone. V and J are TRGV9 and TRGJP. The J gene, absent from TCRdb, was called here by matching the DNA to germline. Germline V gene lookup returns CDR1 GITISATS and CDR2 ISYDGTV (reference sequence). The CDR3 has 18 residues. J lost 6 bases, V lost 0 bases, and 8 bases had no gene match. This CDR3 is CALWEVRSTELGKKIKVF. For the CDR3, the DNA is TGTGCCTTGTGGGAGGTGCGGTCTACAGAGTTGGGCAAAAAAATCAAGGTATTT.

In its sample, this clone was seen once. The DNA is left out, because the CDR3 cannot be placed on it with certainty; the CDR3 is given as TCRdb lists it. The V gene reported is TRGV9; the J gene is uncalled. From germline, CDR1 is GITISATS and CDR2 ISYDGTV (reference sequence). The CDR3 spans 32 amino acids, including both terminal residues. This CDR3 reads CALWGPKIIIRNSLAVEQHWLSQVSIGRIQHF.

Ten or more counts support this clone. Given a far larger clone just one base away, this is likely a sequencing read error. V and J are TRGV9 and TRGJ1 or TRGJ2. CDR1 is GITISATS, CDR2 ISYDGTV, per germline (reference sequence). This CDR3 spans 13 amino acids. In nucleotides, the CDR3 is TGTGCCTCGTGGGAGGAGAATTATTATAAGAAACTCTTT. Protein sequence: CASWEENYYKKLF.

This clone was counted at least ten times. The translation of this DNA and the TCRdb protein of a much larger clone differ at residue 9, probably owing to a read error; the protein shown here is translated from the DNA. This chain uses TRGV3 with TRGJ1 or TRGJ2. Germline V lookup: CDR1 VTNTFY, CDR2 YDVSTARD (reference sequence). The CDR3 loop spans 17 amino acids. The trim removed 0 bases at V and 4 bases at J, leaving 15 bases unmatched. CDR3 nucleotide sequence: TGTGCCACCTGGGACAGGCGAGGGCCGTTGGGATATTATAAGAAACTCTTT. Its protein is CATWDRRGPLGYYKKLF.

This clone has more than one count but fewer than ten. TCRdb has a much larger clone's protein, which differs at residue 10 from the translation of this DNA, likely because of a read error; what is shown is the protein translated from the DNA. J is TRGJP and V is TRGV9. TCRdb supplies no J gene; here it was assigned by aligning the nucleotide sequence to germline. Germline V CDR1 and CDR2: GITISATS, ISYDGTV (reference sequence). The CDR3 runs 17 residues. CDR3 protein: CALWELHQESGKKIKVF. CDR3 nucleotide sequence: TGTGCCTTGTGGGAGCTACATCAAGAGTCGGGCAAAAAAATCAAGGTATTT.

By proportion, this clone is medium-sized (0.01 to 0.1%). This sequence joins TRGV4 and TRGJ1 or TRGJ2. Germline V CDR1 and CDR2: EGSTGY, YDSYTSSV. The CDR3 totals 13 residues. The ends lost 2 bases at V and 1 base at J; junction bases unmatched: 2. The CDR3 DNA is TGTGCCACCTGGGATGAAAATTATTATAAGAAACTCTTT. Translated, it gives CATWDENYYKKLF.

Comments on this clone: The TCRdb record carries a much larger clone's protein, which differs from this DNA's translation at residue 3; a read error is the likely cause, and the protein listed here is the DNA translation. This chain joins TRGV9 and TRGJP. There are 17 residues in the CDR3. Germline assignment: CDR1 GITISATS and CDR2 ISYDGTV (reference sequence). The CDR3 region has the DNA TGTGCCTCGTGGGAGGCGCCTTCCCAGTTGGGCAAAAAAATCAAGGTATTT. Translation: CASWEAPSQLGKKIKVF.

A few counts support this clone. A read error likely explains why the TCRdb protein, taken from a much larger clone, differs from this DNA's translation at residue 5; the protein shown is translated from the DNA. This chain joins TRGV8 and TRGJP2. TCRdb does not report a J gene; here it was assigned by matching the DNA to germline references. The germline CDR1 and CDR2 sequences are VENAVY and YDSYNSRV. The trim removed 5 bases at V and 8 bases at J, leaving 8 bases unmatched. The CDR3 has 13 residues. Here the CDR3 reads CATWGLRDWIKTF. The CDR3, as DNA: TGTGCCACCTGGGGTTTAAGAGATTGGATCAAGACGTTT.